These T cell receptor beta chains were read from a single sample in a study of T cell responses to AZD1222 COVID-19 vaccine. TCRdb's table, derived via immunoSEQ multiplex PCR, lists solely in-frame clones and lacks some. The table lists some 140,000 clones, about 92% of them singletons. The source was peripheral blood, collected on day 0 of AZD1222 vaccination. These receptors were obtained from an adult in good health. Each CDR3 is given with its conserved first and last residue. A D gene is named only where the DNA matches it firmly. Rows give clone size only sometimes, using once, few, many, or a class for an expanded clone.

V gene: TRBV11-3
CDR3 length: 16
D gene: TRBD1
clone size: .
J gene: TRBJ1-4
CDR3 DNA: TGTGCCAGCAGCTTAGGTAACAGGGGACCCTACGAAAAACTGTTTTTT
CDR3 protein: CASSLGNRGPYEKLFF

V gene: TRBV28
CDR3 length: 14
D gene: .
clone size: .
J gene: TRBJ1-1
CDR3 DNA: TGTGCCAGCAGTTTGGGGCCCCCCCGGCCTGAAGCTTTCTTT
CDR3 protein: CASSLGPPRPEAFF

V gene: TRBV4-2
CDR3 length: 20
D gene: TRBD2
clone size: .
J gene: TRBJ2-5
CDR3 DNA: TGTGCCAGCAGCCAGACCGGGACTAGCGGGACCCTTTCTCGTGGAGAGACCCAGTACTTC
CDR3 protein: CASSQTGTSGTLSRGETQYF

V gene: TRBV28
CDR3 length: 14
D gene: .
clone size: .
J gene: TRBJ1-2
CDR3 DNA: TGTGCCAGCACCCTCGGTTTAAATTTCTATGGCTACACCTTC
CDR3 protein: CASTLGLNFYGYTF

V gene: TRBV21-1
CDR3 length: 16
D gene: .
clone size: .
J gene: TRBJ1-2
CDR3 DNA: TGTGCCAGCAGCCGAACCTTAGGACAGGGGGCGCGAGGCTACACCTTC
CDR3 protein: CASSRTLGQGARGYTF

V gene: TRBV6-5
CDR3 length: 14
D gene: TRBD1
clone size: few
J gene: TRBJ1-1
CDR3 DNA: TGTGCCAGCAGGCTGGACAGGCTGAACACTGAAGCTTTCTTT
CDR3 protein: CASRLDRLNTEAFF

V gene: TRBV6-1
CDR3 length: 13
D gene: .
clone size: .
J gene: TRBJ1-5
CDR3 DNA: TGTGCCAGCAGTGAAGGGGAGAGTCAGCCCCAGCATTTT
CDR3 protein: CASSEGESQPQHF

V gene: TRBV24-1
CDR3 length: 16
D gene: .
clone size: .
J gene: TRBJ2-2
CDR3 DNA: TGTGCCACCAGTGATCTGGGACTCGCGAACACCGGGGAGCTGTTTTTT
CDR3 protein: CATSDLGLANTGELFF

V gene: TRBV4-1
CDR3 length: 15
D gene: .
clone size: .
J gene: TRBJ2-7
CDR3 DNA: TGCGCCAGCAGCCAAGATCTGGGTTACCCCTACGAGCAGTACTTC
CDR3 protein: CASSQDLGYPYEQYF

V gene: TRBV3-1/TRBV3-2
CDR3 length: 15
D gene: .
clone size: .
J gene: TRBJ1-1
CDR3 DNA: TGTGCCAGCAGCCAAGTCTTGGGGGAGAACACTGAAGCTTTCTTT
CDR3 protein: CASSQVLGENTEAFF

V gene: TRBV19
CDR3 length: 14
D gene: .
clone size: .
J gene: TRBJ2-3
CDR3 DNA: TGTGCCAGCTCCGATGGGGCTCCCACAGATACGCAGTATTTT
CDR3 protein: CASSDGAPTDTQYF

V gene: TRBV5-1
CDR3 length: 15
D gene: TRBD1
clone size: .
J gene: TRBJ2-7
CDR3 DNA: TGCGCCAGCAGCTTGGGAGGACAGGGGATCCACGAGCAGTACTTC
CDR3 protein: CASSLGGQGIHEQYF

V gene: TRBV11-2
CDR3 length: 14
D gene: TRBD1
clone size: .
J gene: TRBJ1-4
CDR3 DNA: TGTGCCAGCAGCATGGGACAGGGTGGCGAAAAACTGTTTTTT
CDR3 protein: CASSMGQGGEKLFF

V gene: TRBV15
CDR3 length: 16
D gene: TRBD1
clone size: many
J gene: TRBJ2-7
CDR3 DNA: TGTGCCACCAGCAGAGATCGGGGGACAGGCGGGAACGAGCAGTACTTC
CDR3 protein: CATSRDRGTGGNEQYF

V gene: TRBV2
CDR3 length: 13
D gene: .
clone size: .
J gene: TRBJ1-1
CDR3 DNA: TGTGCCAGCAGAGAATCGAGGGCCCTTGAAGCTTTCTTT
CDR3 protein: CASRESRALEAFF

V gene: TRBV11-3
CDR3 length: 13
D gene: .
clone size: .
J gene: TRBJ2-2
CDR3 DNA: TGTGCCAGCAGCTTTGGGGGTACCGGGGAGCTGTTTTTT
CDR3 protein: CASSFGGTGELFF

V gene: TRBV4-3
CDR3 length: 15
D gene: TRBD1
clone size: .
J gene: TRBJ1-1
CDR3 DNA: TGCGCCAGCAGCCAAGATGGGACAGGGGGCACTGAAGCTTTCTTT
CDR3 protein: CASSQDGTGGTEAFF

V gene: TRBV6-5
CDR3 length: 13
D gene: .
clone size: .
J gene: TRBJ1-5
CDR3 DNA: TGTGCCAGCTCCGACATAGCATATCAGCCCCAGCATTTT
CDR3 protein: CASSDIAYQPQHF

V gene: TRBV4-1
CDR3 length: 19
D gene: TRBD1
clone size: .
J gene: TRBJ1-1
CDR3 DNA: TGCGCCAGCAGCCAAGACCTTGTTGGGACAGGGCCCCAGAACACTGAAGCTTTCTTT
CDR3 protein: CASSQDLVGTGPQNTEAFF

V gene: TRBV18
CDR3 length: 14
D gene: .
clone size: .
J gene: TRBJ1-3
CDR3 DNA: TGTGCCAGCTCACCCGAGGGCGGATGGAACACCATATATTTT
CDR3 protein: CASSPEGGWNTIYF

V gene: TRBV6-5
CDR3 length: 13
D gene: .
clone size: .
J gene: TRBJ1-5
CDR3 DNA: TGTGCCAGCAGTTACTCGAGGGATCAGCCCCAGCATTTT
CDR3 protein: CASSYSRDQPQHF

V gene: TRBV5-6
CDR3 length: 15
D gene: TRBD1
clone size: .
J gene: TRBJ1-6
CDR3 DNA: TGTGCCAGCAGCTTGAGGGGGCGCGGAAATTCACCCCTCCACTTT
CDR3 protein: CASSLRGRGNSPLHF

V gene: TRBV10-3
CDR3 length: 14
D gene: .
clone size: .
J gene: TRBJ1-1
CDR3 DNA: TGTGCCATCAGACGGACGGAGCAGAACACTGAAGCTTTCTTT
CDR3 protein: CAIRRTEQNTEAFF

V gene: TRBV30
CDR3 length: 15
D gene: .
clone size: .
J gene: TRBJ2-5
CDR3 DNA: TGTGCCTGGAGTGTGGGCAGGCGGTCCCAAGAGACCCAGTACTTC
CDR3 protein: CAWSVGRRSQETQYF

V gene: TRBV6-1
CDR3 length: 14
D gene: .
clone size: .
J gene: TRBJ1-5
CDR3 DNA: TGTGCCAGCAGTGAATACAGGGCGGATCAGCCCCAGCATTTT
CDR3 protein: CASSEYRADQPQHF

V gene: TRBV7-9
CDR3 length: 18
D gene: TRBD1
clone size: .
J gene: TRBJ1-1
CDR3 DNA: TGTGCCAGCTCGCGGTCAGGACAGGGAGGTAGGGCCCACCCTGAAGCTTTCTTT
CDR3 protein: CASSRSGQGGRAHPEAFF

V gene: TRBV29-1
CDR3 length: 12
D gene: .
clone size: .
J gene: TRBJ1-1
CDR3 DNA: TGCAGCGTTGTACCCTGGGGCACTGAAGCTTTCTTT
CDR3 protein: CSVVPWGTEAFF

V gene: TRBV19
CDR3 length: 13
D gene: .
clone size: .
J gene: TRBJ1-5
CDR3 DNA: TGTGCCAGTACCTCGATATGGAATCAGCCCCAGCATTTT
CDR3 protein: CASTSIWNQPQHF

V gene: TRBV6-6
CDR3 length: 10
D gene: .
clone size: .
J gene: TRBJ1-5
CDR3 DNA: TGTGCCAGCAGAGGACAGTTTTTCCATTTT
CDR3 protein: CASRGQFFHF

V gene: TRBV28
CDR3 length: 14
D gene: .
clone size: .
J gene: TRBJ1-5
CDR3 DNA: TGTGCCAGCCGCGGGAGCGGTAGCCATCAGCCCCAGCATTTT
CDR3 protein: CASRGSGSHQPQHF

V gene: TRBV5-5
CDR3 length: 14
D gene: .
clone size: .
J gene: TRBJ1-5
CDR3 DNA: TGTGCCAGCAGCTTAACCTGGGGCAATCAGCCCCAGCATTTT
CDR3 protein: CASSLTWGNQPQHF

V gene: TRBV2
CDR3 length: 13
D gene: .
clone size: .
J gene: TRBJ1-1
CDR3 DNA: TGTGCCGGACGACAGCAGAAGAACACTGAAGCTTTCTTT
CDR3 protein: CAGRQQKNTEAFF

V gene: TRBV7-9
CDR3 length: 14
D gene: .
clone size: .
J gene: TRBJ1-1
CDR3 DNA: TGTGCCAGCAGCTTACAACACGTAGGCACTGAAGCTTTCTTT
CDR3 protein: CASSLQHVGTEAFF

V gene: TRBV7-8
CDR3 length: 15
D gene: .
clone size: .
J gene: TRBJ2-7
CDR3 DNA: TGTGCCAGCAGCTTAGAGTCAGAGAGCTCCTACGAGCAGTACTTC
CDR3 protein: CASSLESESSYEQYF

V gene: TRBV6-2/TRBV6-3
CDR3 length: 12
D gene: .
clone size: .
J gene: TRBJ1-2
CDR3 DNA: TGTGCCAGCAGCGTGGACATTGGGGGCTACACCTTC
CDR3 protein: CASSVDIGGYTF

V gene: TRBV5-1
CDR3 length: 15
D gene: TRBD1
clone size: .
J gene: TRBJ1-1
CDR3 DNA: TGCGCCAGCAGCAGGACCGGGACAGTGGACACTGAAGCTTTCTTT
CDR3 protein: CASSRTGTVDTEAFF

V gene: TRBV19
CDR3 length: 16
D gene: .
clone size: .
J gene: TRBJ2-2
CDR3 DNA: TGTGCCAGTGTCCCGGGGCGGGGCCTTAACACCGGGGAGCTGTTTTTT
CDR3 protein: CASVPGRGLNTGELFF

V gene: TRBV28
CDR3 length: 14
D gene: .
clone size: .
J gene: TRBJ1-3
CDR3 DNA: TGTGCCAGCAGTACTGGCGGTCCGGTGAACACCATATATTTT
CDR3 protein: CASSTGGPVNTIYF